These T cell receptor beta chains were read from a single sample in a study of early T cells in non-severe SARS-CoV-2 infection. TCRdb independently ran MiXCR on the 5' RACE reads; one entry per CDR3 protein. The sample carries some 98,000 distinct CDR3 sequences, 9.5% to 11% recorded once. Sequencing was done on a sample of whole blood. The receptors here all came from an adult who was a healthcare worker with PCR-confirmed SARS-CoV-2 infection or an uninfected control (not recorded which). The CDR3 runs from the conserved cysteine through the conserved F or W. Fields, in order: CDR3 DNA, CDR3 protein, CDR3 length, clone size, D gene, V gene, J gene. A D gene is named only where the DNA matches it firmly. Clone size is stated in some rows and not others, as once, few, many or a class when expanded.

cdr3_nt: TGTGCCAGCAGCCCCGGGACTAGCGGGGGGCCACGGAGGAATGAGCAGTTCTTC; cdr3_aa: CASSPGTSGGPRRNEQFF; cdr3_length: 18; clone_size: few; d_call: TRBD2; v_call: TRBV9; j_call: TRBJ2-1
cdr3_nt: TGTGCCAGCAGTTACTCTAGGGGGCCACACTCTGGGGCCAACGTCCTGACTTTC; cdr3_aa: CASSYSRGPHSGANVLTF; cdr3_length: 18; clone_size: few; d_call: TRBD1; v_call: TRBV6-5; j_call: TRBJ2-6
cdr3_nt: TGTGCCAGTAACACCGGGGAGCTGTTTTTT; cdr3_aa: CASNTGELFF; cdr3_length: 10; clone_size: few; d_call: -; v_call: TRBV7-9; j_call: TRBJ2-2
cdr3_nt: TGCAGTGGAGGGACAGGAGACTACGAGCAGTACTTC; cdr3_aa: CSGGTGDYEQYF; cdr3_length: 12; clone_size: few; d_call: TRBD1; v_call: TRBV20-1; j_call: TRBJ2-7
cdr3_nt: TGTGCCAGCAGCCCCACCGGTTTTTCTACGGAGTACTTC; cdr3_aa: CASSPTGFSTEYF; cdr3_length: 13; clone_size: -; d_call: -; v_call: TRBV7-9; j_call: TRBJ2-7
cdr3_nt: TGTGCCAGTAGCTCGGCAGGGGAGAACACCGGGGAGCTGTTTTTT; cdr3_aa: CASSSAGENTGELFF; cdr3_length: 15; clone_size: few; d_call: -; v_call: TRBV19; j_call: TRBJ2-2
cdr3_nt: TGCAGTGCTAGCCCACCGGCTCAGCTTAGCAATCAGCCCCAGCATTTT; cdr3_aa: CSASPPAQLSNQPQHF; cdr3_length: 16; clone_size: -; d_call: -; v_call: TRBV20-1; j_call: TRBJ1-5
cdr3_nt: TGCAGCGTTGAAAGCGGATCTCAAGAGACCCAGTACTTC; cdr3_aa: CSVESGSQETQYF; cdr3_length: 13; clone_size: few; d_call: -; v_call: TRBV29-1; j_call: TRBJ2-5
cdr3_nt: TGTGCCAGCAGCCTTACGGGACTTCATTACAATGAGCAGTTCTTC; cdr3_aa: CASSLTGLHYNEQFF; cdr3_length: 15; clone_size: few; d_call: -; v_call: TRBV11-2; j_call: TRBJ2-1
cdr3_nt: TGTGCCTGGATCCCTTTAGGGATATGGAGGACTGAAGCTTTCTTT; cdr3_aa: CAWIPLGIWRTEAFF; cdr3_length: 15; clone_size: few; d_call: -; v_call: TRBV30; j_call: TRBJ1-1
cdr3_nt: TGCGCCAGCAGCTTGGCCAGTAGGTCTGAAGCTTTCTTT; cdr3_aa: CASSLASRSEAFF; cdr3_length: 13; clone_size: -; d_call: -; v_call: TRBV5-1; j_call: TRBJ1-1
cdr3_nt: TGTGCCAGCAGTCCACACAGGGGACAAGAGACCCAGTACTTC; cdr3_aa: CASSPHRGQETQYF; cdr3_length: 14; clone_size: few; d_call: TRBD1; v_call: TRBV27; j_call: TRBJ2-5
cdr3_nt: TGTGCCTGGAGTGTACTGGAGCAGGTGAACACTGAAGCTTTCTTT; cdr3_aa: CAWSVLEQVNTEAFF; cdr3_length: 15; clone_size: -; d_call: -; v_call: TRBV30; j_call: TRBJ1-1
cdr3_nt: TGTGCCTGGAGTGTAGGGGGCGAGCAGTACTTC; cdr3_aa: CAWSVGGEQYF; cdr3_length: 11; clone_size: -; d_call: -; v_call: TRBV30; j_call: TRBJ2-7
cdr3_nt: TGTGCCAGAGGGAAACAGCCTCTAGCCAAAAACATTCAGTACTTC; cdr3_aa: CARGKQPLAKNIQYF; cdr3_length: 15; clone_size: few; d_call: -; v_call: TRBV19; j_call: TRBJ2-4
cdr3_nt: TGTGCCAGCAGCTTGGGACTAGCGGTCTCCTACAATGAGCAGTTCTTC; cdr3_aa: CASSLGLAVSYNEQFF; cdr3_length: 16; clone_size: many; d_call: TRBD2; v_call: TRBV5-5; j_call: TRBJ2-1
cdr3_nt: TGTGCCATCAGAGCCCCGGGACAGCCCGAAGCTTTCTTT; cdr3_aa: CAIRAPGQPEAFF; cdr3_length: 13; clone_size: -; d_call: TRBD1; v_call: TRBV10-3; j_call: TRBJ1-1
cdr3_nt: TGCAGGCGGACCAGGGGCACCCGCTCTCTGGCAACTAATGAAAAACTGTTTTTT; cdr3_aa: CRRTRGTRSLATNEKLFF; cdr3_length: 18; clone_size: few; d_call: -; v_call: TRBV20-1; j_call: TRBJ1-4
cdr3_nt: TGTGCCACCAGCAATGTACCCGGACTAGCGGGAGGGTATGAGCAGTTCTTC; cdr3_aa: CATSNVPGLAGGYEQFF; cdr3_length: 17; clone_size: few; d_call: TRBD2; v_call: TRBV15; j_call: TRBJ2-1
cdr3_nt: TGTGCCACCAGCAGAGTGGGAAGGGGACCCTACGAGCAGTACTTC; cdr3_aa: CATSRVGRGPYEQYF; cdr3_length: 15; clone_size: few; d_call: -; v_call: TRBV15; j_call: TRBJ2-7
cdr3_nt: TGCGCCAGCAGCTTGGGAAGAGATTTAGCCAAAAACATTCAGTACTTC; cdr3_aa: CASSLGRDLAKNIQYF; cdr3_length: 16; clone_size: -; d_call: -; v_call: TRBV5-1; j_call: TRBJ2-4
cdr3_nt: TGTGCCAGCAGCTCCCTCGACAGGGTTTACACTGAAGCTTTCTTT; cdr3_aa: CASSSLDRVYTEAFF; cdr3_length: 15; clone_size: once; d_call: TRBD1; v_call: TRBV5-5; j_call: TRBJ1-1
cdr3_nt: TGTGCCAGCAGCTTGGGAGCGACAGCCTACGACTATGGCTACACCTTC; cdr3_aa: CASSLGATAYDYGYTF; cdr3_length: 16; clone_size: many; d_call: -; v_call: TRBV5-5; j_call: TRBJ1-2
cdr3_nt: TGTGCCAGCAGGAGGGACAGTAACACTGAAGCTTTCTTT; cdr3_aa: CASRRDSNTEAFF; cdr3_length: 13; clone_size: -; d_call: TRBD1; v_call: TRBV2; j_call: TRBJ1-1
cdr3_nt: TGTGCCAGCACTCCGATTACCGGGACTAGTTCCTACGAGCAGTACTTC; cdr3_aa: CASTPITGTSSYEQYF; cdr3_length: 16; clone_size: few; d_call: TRBD2; v_call: TRBV27; j_call: TRBJ2-7
cdr3_nt: TGTGCCAGCAGCTCTCGAAACGGGTTGAATTCACCCCTCCACTTT; cdr3_aa: CASSSRNGLNSPLHF; cdr3_length: 15; clone_size: many; d_call: -; v_call: TRBV9; j_call: TRBJ1-6
cdr3_nt: TGTGCCAGCACGGCAGGGGAGGGAACCATGAACACTGAAGCTTTCTTT; cdr3_aa: CASTAGEGTMNTEAFF; cdr3_length: 16; clone_size: -; d_call: -; v_call: TRBV5-6; j_call: TRBJ1-1
cdr3_nt: TGTGCCAGCTCACCGGGGCGGGGGAACACAGATACGCAGTATTTT; cdr3_aa: CASSPGRGNTDTQYF; cdr3_length: 15; clone_size: -; d_call: TRBD2; v_call: TRBV18; j_call: TRBJ2-3
cdr3_nt: TGTGCCAGCAGCCAGGGACTAGCGGGAGCCAATGAGCAGTTCTTC; cdr3_aa: CASSQGLAGANEQFF; cdr3_length: 15; clone_size: -; d_call: TRBD2; v_call: TRBV12-3/TRBV12-4; j_call: TRBJ2-1
cdr3_nt: TGTGCTAGTGGTTCCTCCTTCAATCAGCCCCAGCATTTT; cdr3_aa: CASGSSFNQPQHF; cdr3_length: 13; clone_size: many; d_call: -; v_call: TRBV12-5; j_call: TRBJ1-5
cdr3_nt: TGTGCCAGCGGTGACAGGGCGCACAATGAGCAGTTCTTC; cdr3_aa: CASGDRAHNEQFF; cdr3_length: 13; clone_size: many; d_call: TRBD1; v_call: TRBV7-2; j_call: TRBJ2-1
cdr3_nt: TGCGCCAGCAGCTTACGACTGAGCACGAATGAGCAGTTCTTC; cdr3_aa: CASSLRLSTNEQFF; cdr3_length: 14; clone_size: -; d_call: -; v_call: TRBV5-1; j_call: TRBJ2-1
cdr3_nt: TGTGCCAGCAGTATGACCCGTAACGCCATATATTTT; cdr3_aa: CASSMTRNAIYF; cdr3_length: 12; clone_size: few; d_call: -; v_call: TRBV28; j_call: TRBJ1-3
cdr3_nt: TGCAGCGTTGGGAGAGCTCAAGAGACCCAGTACTTC; cdr3_aa: CSVGRAQETQYF; cdr3_length: 12; clone_size: -; d_call: -; v_call: TRBV29-1; j_call: TRBJ2-5
cdr3_nt: TGTGCCAGCAGTTTAGCCCCTGGGAGCCTAGGAGCTTTCTTT; cdr3_aa: CASSLAPGSLGAFF; cdr3_length: 14; clone_size: -; d_call: -; v_call: TRBV12-3/TRBV12-4; j_call: TRBJ1-1
cdr3_nt: TGTGCCAGCAGTTCGTGGACTAGCAGGAGACAGTTCTTC; cdr3_aa: CASSSWTSRRQFF; cdr3_length: 13; clone_size: many; d_call: TRBD2; v_call: TRBV6-5; j_call: TRBJ2-1
cdr3_nt: TGCAGTGCTACCCAGGGGTCGGCCAAAAACATTCAGTACTTC; cdr3_aa: CSATQGSAKNIQYF; cdr3_length: 14; clone_size: few; d_call: -; v_call: TRBV20-1; j_call: TRBJ2-4
cdr3_nt: TGTGCCAGCAGTAGAAACAGGGAAGCTTTCTTT; cdr3_aa: CASSRNREAFF; cdr3_length: 11; clone_size: few; d_call: -; v_call: TRBV6-5; j_call: TRBJ1-1
cdr3_nt: TGTGCCAGTAGTGGACAGGGGAATACCGGGGAGCTGTTTTTT; cdr3_aa: CASSGQGNTGELFF; cdr3_length: 14; clone_size: many; d_call: TRBD1; v_call: TRBV19; j_call: TRBJ2-2
cdr3_nt: TGTGCCTCTGCTTCGGGACAGGGGGCTTACGAGCAGTACTTC; cdr3_aa: CASASGQGAYEQYF; cdr3_length: 14; clone_size: few; d_call: TRBD1; v_call: TRBV10-3; j_call: TRBJ2-7
cdr3_nt: TGTGCCAGCAGCTTAGGGACGACCGCATACGAGCAGTACTTC; cdr3_aa: CASSLGTTAYEQYF; cdr3_length: 14; clone_size: -; d_call: -; v_call: TRBV7-9; j_call: TRBJ2-7
cdr3_nt: TGTGCCAGCAGCCCCAGGCCGACCAACACCGGGGAGCTGTTTTTT; cdr3_aa: CASSPRPTNTGELFF; cdr3_length: 15; clone_size: many; d_call: -; v_call: TRBV7-6; j_call: TRBJ2-2
cdr3_nt: TGTGCCCTTGCGGTAAGCAGGAATCAGCCCCAGCATTTT; cdr3_aa: CALAVSRNQPQHF; cdr3_length: 13; clone_size: few; d_call: -; v_call: TRBV28; j_call: TRBJ1-5
cdr3_nt: TGCGCCAGCAGCTTGGATTATGGGGGGAACACTGAAGCTTTCTTT; cdr3_aa: CASSLDYGGNTEAFF; cdr3_length: 15; clone_size: many; d_call: -; v_call: TRBV5-1; j_call: TRBJ1-1
cdr3_nt: TGTGCCAGCAGCTCGACTCGGAGCGGCTTAACTGGAAACACCATATATTTT; cdr3_aa: CASSSTRSGLTGNTIYF; cdr3_length: 17; clone_size: -; d_call: -; v_call: TRBV7-9; j_call: TRBJ1-3
cdr3_nt: -; cdr3_aa: CASSSSTGGRNIQYF; cdr3_length: 15; clone_size: many; d_call: -; v_call: TRBV28; j_call: TRBJ2-4
cdr3_nt: TGTGCCAGTAACCGGGACCAAAGCCTTCGAGGCTATGGCTACACCTTC; cdr3_aa: CASNRDQSLRGYGYTF; cdr3_length: 16; clone_size: -; d_call: -; v_call: TRBV19; j_call: TRBJ1-2